The T cell receptor beta chain under discussion was sequenced for a study of shared clonotypes between healthy human individuals. In the case of this clone: Its antigen is currently unknown.

The assay was immunoSEQ multiplex PCR, and TCRdb's table has in-frame clones only and misses some. The sample includes 1,400,000 or so clones, just under 99% seen only once; the top ten take about 0.34%. Regarding the study as a whole: Lower generation probabilities were found for non-shared clonotypes than for those shared by all four donors.

Trimming took off 2 bases at V and 3 bases at J, with 11 bases between the two ends. This CDR3 comprises 16 residues. Germline CDR1 SGHVS, CDR2 FNYEAQ. Those who donated were healthy HIV-negative adults, with no recent acute infections or vaccinations reported. J is TRBJ2-6 and V is TRBV7-6; perhaps TRBD1 as D (5 bases). The origin of this receptor is a man aged 25 to 40 in good health. The source material was naive CD4+ T cells sorted from blood. Indicated subset: CD45RA+ positively selected. The CDR3 spells CASSLTRVFGANVLTF. DNA of the CDR3: TGTGCCAGCAGCTTAACCAGGGTCTTTGGGGCCAACGTCCTGACTTTC.